Listed below are T cell receptor beta chains from one sample, sequenced in a study of T cells in Graves' hyperthyroidism and ophthalmopathy. Each CDR3 protein is one row after TCRdb ran MiXCR on the multiplex PCR reads. In the table there are some 600,000 distinct CDR3 sequences, over 11% of which are singletons. The sample taken for sequencing was blood. All receptors derive from a woman in her thirties with Graves' hyperthyroidism that later progressed to Graves' ophthalmopathy. Each CDR3 is given without its conserved first and last residue.

V gene	J gene	CDR3 protein
TRBV10-3	TRBJ1-1	AIRVGGQGEAF
TRBV29-1	TRBJ2-5	SVGPPTVGRGETQY
TRBV27	TRBJ2-3	ASRGEEDTQY
TRBV9	TRBJ1-1	ASSARPGQGSEAF
TRBV2	TRBJ2-4	ASSPRASEAKNIQY
TRBV18	TRBJ2-5	ASSPLAGGTFKETQY
TRBV2	TRBJ2-2	ASSFRLVGTGELF
TRBV7-2	TRBJ2-7	ASSWGTGGFYEQY
TRBV28	TRBJ1-4	ASSSPGQSEKLF
TRBV2	TRBJ2-3	ASSGGLAGATYTQY
TRBV25-1	TRBJ2-7	ASSEHQGNSYEQY
TRBV20-1	TRBJ2-2	SAGATGLRLNTGELF
TRBV4-1	TRBJ2-5	ASSQEWDSLQETQY
TRBV29-1	TRBJ2-7	SVAAPPGSYEQY
TRBV6-1	TRBJ2-2	ASSEYSGRTGELF
TRBV14	TRBJ1-6	ASSQEYRVGCNSPLH
TRBV18	TRBJ1-1	ASSSHDSGTVGPSTEAF
TRBV6-2/TRBV6-3	TRBJ2-7	ASSYSLLGREQY
TRBV20-1	TRBJ2-1	SAVRLAGVNEQF
TRBV24-1	TRBJ2-7	ATSGDRPAEQY
TRBV12-3/TRBV12-4	TRBJ2-2	ASRSLARDGELF
TRBV6-2/TRBV6-3	TRBJ2-3	ASSYGLAGTDTQY